These 3 T cell receptor beta chains originate from one sample sequenced in a study of CD4 T cells in relation to SARS-CoV-2 and coronaviruses. Before the COVID-19 pandemic, during about 2011-2019, CD4+ T cells were taken from unexposed donors. TCRdb's table, derived via immunoSEQ multiplex PCR, lists solely in-frame clones and lacks some. This repertoire shows 60,000 to 80,000 clones, over 80% found once; its top ten account for 1.6%. Sequenced material: memory CD4+ T cells from PBMCs. The receptors were sampled from a human donor in good health.

This clone was counted once. The chain recombines TRBV28 with TRBJ2-3, with 7 bases aligning to TRBD2. Germline V gene lookup returns CDR1 MDHEN and CDR2 SYDVKM. CDR3 size: 13 residues. Trimming took 5 bases from V and 2 from J; bases not matched to a gene: 1. CDR3 in amino acids: CASSSGDTDTQYF. The DNA of the CDR3 is TGTGCCAGCAGTAGCGGGGACACAGATACGCAGTATTTT.

The chain employs TRBV9 and TRBJ2-1, with 7 bases that match TRBD1. Losses at the gene ends were 3 bases for V and 12 bases for J; bases not matched to a gene: 6. Germline V gives CDR1 SGDLS, CDR2 YYNGEE. The CDR3 sequence is 12 residues long. CDR3 bases: TGTGCCAGCAGCGACGAGGGACAGTCGCAGTTCTTC. Translation: CASSDEGQSQFF.

The chain joins TRBV7-2 to TRBJ2-7; D might be TRBD2 (6 bases). Germline values: CDR1 SGHTA, CDR2 FQGNSA. Trimming took off 0 bases at V and 4 bases at J, with 13 bases between the two ends. CDR3 length equals 15 residues. The CDR3 DNA reads TGTGCCAGCAGCTTAGCACCGGGAGCGGTTTACGAGCAGTACTTC. This codes for CASSLAPGAVYEQYF.